One sample yielded the 23 T cell receptor beta chains listed below, sequenced in a study of blood T cell repertoires in COVID-19. Method: immunoSEQ multiplex PCR; TCRdb's copy keeps in-frame clones and lacks some. The sample includes roughly 230,000 clones, around 84% of them seen just once. The sample taken for sequencing was PBMCs or T cells enriched from blood (not recorded which). All receptors derive from a woman in her forties or fifties who had been exposed to COVID-19.

V is TRBV12-3 or TRBV12-4 and J is TRBJ1-2, with D uncertain. This CDR3 is 12 amino acids long. V shed 6 bases and J shed 5 bases, with 10 bases lying between them. CDR3 loop: CASREDGYGYTF. The CDR3 DNA sequence: TGTGCCAGCAGGGAGGATGGGTATGGCTACACCTTC.

This clone is a singleton in its sample. This sequence joins TRBV7-9 and TRBJ2-5, with 11 bases fitting TRBD2. Losses at the gene ends were 2 bases for V and 3 bases for J; bases not matched to a gene: 2. Germline V lookup: CDR1 SEHNR, CDR2 FQNEAQ (reference sequence). The CDR3 sequence is 15 residues long. As DNA, the CDR3 is TGTGCCAGCAGCTTACTACTAGCGGGGGAAGAGACCCAGTACTTC. Protein product: CASSLLLAGEETQYF.

This clone occurred once. This chain joins TRBV11-2 and TRBJ1-2, with a weak D call TRBD1 (5 bases). Trimming left V 2 bases short and J 1 base short, with 11 bases between. The CDR3 spans 15 residues. CDR1 and CDR2 from the germline V gene are SGHAT and FQNNGV. CDR3 bases: TGTGCCAGCAGCTTAAGGGGTCGGGTTAACTATGGCTACACCTTC. Translating it yields CASSLRGRVNYGYTF.

This clone was picked up a small number of times. V gene TRBV2 combines with J gene TRBJ2-1; 7 positions match TRBD1. The germline gives CDR1 SNHLY, CDR2 FYNNEI. V was pared by 5 bases and J by 1 base, with 5 bases of the junction left unmatched. The CDR3 spans 15 residues. The CDR3 loop is CASSRRQGSYNEQFF. DNA of the CDR3: TGTGCCAGCAGTCGCAGACAGGGTTCCTACAATGAGCAGTTCTTC.

J is TRBJ1-2 and V is TRBV6-5; 8 bases are a match to TRBD1. The CDR3 loop spans 14 amino acids. V trimming: 3 bases; J trimming: 8 bases; junction bases outside the gene matches: 8. The germline gives CDR1 MNHEY, CDR2 SVGAGI. The CDR3 is CASSYGQGAQGYTF. The CDR3 DNA follows: TGTGCCAGCAGTTATGGGCAGGGGGCACAGGGCTACACCTTC.

The chain is built from TRBV30 and TRBJ2-5; TRBD1 matches 7 bases. V lost 6 bases to trimming and J lost 3 bases; unmatched junction nucleotides: 7. The CDR3 covers 13 residues. The germline V gene encodes CDR1 GTSNPN and CDR2 SVGIG (reference sequence). CDR3 residues: CACTGTAKETQYF. The CDR3 DNA is TGTGCCTGTACCGGGACAGCGAAAGAGACCCAGTACTTC.

The rearrangement joins TRBV7-9 to TRBJ1-1; 7 bases are a match to TRBD1. With 5 bases clipped from V and 5 bases from J, the junction kept 8 bases outside the gene matches. The CDR3 extends over 14 amino acids. Germline values: CDR1 SEHNR, CDR2 FQNEAQ (reference sequence). The CDR3 loop is CASSQRQGQTEAFF. Here the CDR3 DNA reads TGTGCCAGCAGCCAGAGACAGGGTCAGACTGAAGCTTTCTTT.

The chain has TRBV7-9 and TRBJ1-1; tentatively, D is TRBD1 (5 bases). Trimming pared 6 bases from V and 4 bases from J, leaving 12 bases between. The CDR3 loop spans 13 amino acids. Germline assignment: CDR1 SEHNR and CDR2 FQNEAQ (reference sequence). The CDR3: CASRPGGITEAFF. CDR3 DNA: TGTGCCAGCAGACCCGGGGGGATCACTGAAGCTTTCTTT.

V and J are TRBV29-1 and TRBJ1-5, with 7 bases matching TRBD1. Germline lookup yields CDR1 SQVTM and CDR2 ANQGSEA. This CDR3 has 14 amino acids. V was pared by 4 bases and J by 5 bases, with 8 bases of the junction left unmatched. Here the CDR3 reads CSVGQGGGYQPQHF. The CDR3 DNA sequence: TGCAGCGTTGGACAGGGCGGGGGGTATCAGCCCCAGCATTTT.

V and J are TRBV19 and TRBJ1-3; D is perhaps TRBD1 (5 bases). Germline V CDR1 and CDR2: LNHDA, SQIVND (reference sequence). The ends were cut back, 2 bases at V and 4 bases at J, with 21 bases in the middle. The CDR3 sequence is 18 residues long. The CDR3 DNA follows: TGTGCCAGTAGTATAAGTGCGTCGCAGGGCCCGGCGGGAAACACCATATATTTT. The encoded protein is CASSISASQGPAGNTIYF.

The chain recombines TRBV5-6 with TRBJ2-1; a possible D gene is TRBD1 (5 bases). The CDR3 has 14 residues. V was shortened by 2 bases and J by 8 bases, with 14 bases between the two germline ends. CDR1 is SGHDT and CDR2 is YYEEEE in the germline V gene. Here the CDR3 reads CASSFQSRRDEQFF. The CDR3 DNA is TGTGCCAGCAGCTTTCAGTCGCGCAGGGATGAGCAGTTCTTC.

This chain joins TRBV13 and TRBJ2-6; D gene unclear. The CDR3 consists of 16 residues. The V end was cut by 3 bases, the J end by 2 bases, with 11 bases between. In germline, CDR1 is PRHDT, CDR2 FYEKMQ (reference sequence). Written as DNA, the CDR3 is TGTGCCAGCAGCTTCGTGGGTCTAGCTGGGGCCAACGTCCTGACTTTC. The encoded protein is CASSFVGLAGANVLTF.

V is TRBV5-1 and J is TRBJ2-3; TRBD2 aligns across 8 bases. The V gene end was trimmed by 4 bases and the J gene end by 3 bases; junction bases not matched to a gene: 4. The germline CDR1 and CDR2 sequences are SGHRS and YFSETQ. The CDR3 has 14 amino acids. As DNA, the CDR3 is TGCGCCAGCAGCGGGACTAGGGGGACAGATACGCAGTATTTT. This encodes CASSGTRGTDTQYF. The entire variable domain, with the rest obtained from reference TRBV5-1 and TRBJ2-3, is as follows: KAGVTQTPRYLIKTRGQQVTLSCSPISGHRSVSWYQQTPGQGLQFLFEYFSETQRNKGNFPGRFSGRQFSNSRSEMNVSTLELGDSALYLCASSGTRGTDTQYFGPGTRLTVL.

V is TRBV7-9 and J is TRBJ1-5; the D gene is possibly TRBD1 (6 bases). V lost 4 bases and J 5 bases, leaving 18 bases between the germline ends. CDR1 and CDR2 from the germline V gene are SEHNR and FQNEAQ (reference sequence). CDR3 length equals 16 residues. The CDR3 sequence: CASSSRTEDPHQPQHF. DNA for the CDR3: TGTGCCAGCAGCTCCCGGACAGAAGACCCCCATCAGCCCCAGCATTTT.

This chain joins TRBV12-3 or TRBV12-4 and TRBJ1-3; D gene ambiguous. Trimming pared 5 bases from V and 4 bases from J, leaving 6 bases between. The CDR3 contains 12 residues. The CDR3 DNA reads TGTGCCAGCAGTACTATAGGAAACACCATATATTTT. As protein: CASSTIGNTIYF.

The CDR3 DNA is TGTGCCAGTAGTCCACAGGGGTTATCCTACAATGAGCAGTTCTTC. It specifies CASSPQGLSYNEQFF. This chain joins TRBV19 and TRBJ2-1, with TRBD1 matching 7 bases. This CDR3 contains 15 residues. Germline V CDR1 and CDR2: LNHDA, SQIVND (reference sequence). The ends lost 5 bases at V and 1 base at J; junction bases unmatched: 5.

This clone was seen only a few times. The chain carries TRBV19 and TRBJ1-4; the match to TRBD1 covers 9 bases. J lost 6 bases, V lost 8 bases, and 7 bases had no gene match. Germline CDR1 reads LNHDA; CDR2 reads SQIVND (reference sequence). CDR3 length: 14 amino acids. The DNA for the CDR3 is TGTGCCAGTGGGACAGGGACAAACGATGAAAAACTGTTTTTT. Translating gives CASGTGTNDEKLFF.

Details on this clone: Other nucleotide sequences from this sample produce the same CDR3. J is TRBJ1-6 and V is TRBV7-9; the match to TRBD1 covers 9 bases. From germline, CDR1 is SEHNR and CDR2 FQNEAQ (reference sequence). V shed 5 bases, J shed 7 bases, and the junction held 3 bases outside the gene matches. This CDR3 has 14 residues. For the CDR3, the DNA is TGTGCCAGCAGCCTCGGGACAGGGAATTCACCCCTCCACTTT. Amino acids: CASSLGTGNSPLHF.

J is TRBJ2-7 and V is TRBV5-6, with D unclear. CDR3 length: 12 residues. The germline gives CDR1 SGHDT, CDR2 YYEEEE. V was cut by 9 bases and J by 0 bases, with 10 bases left in between. The CDR3 DNA follows: TGTGCCACTCTTACCAGCTCCTACGAGCAGTACTTC. Its translation: CATLTSSYEQYF. Together with reference TRBV5-6 and TRBJ2-7, the CDR3 gives the full variable domain: DAGVTQSPTHLIKTRGQQVTLRCSPKSGHDTVSWYQQALGQGPQFIFQYYEEEERQRGNFPDRFSGHQFPNYSSELNVNALLLGDSALYLCATLTSSYEQYFGPGTRLTVT.

This chain joins TRBV3-1 (or the pseudogene TRBV3-2) and TRBJ2-2, with 9 bases identical to TRBD2. The CDR3 runs to 14 residues. The germline CDR1 and CDR2 sequences are LGHDT and YNNKEL (reference sequence). V lost 2 bases, J lost 6 bases, and 1 base stayed unmatched. CDR3 sequence: CASSQRGGAGELFF. CDR3 nucleotides: TGTGCCAGCAGCCAACGCGGGGGGGCCGGGGAGCTGTTTTTT.

The CDR3 reads CASSGGDLVGNTIYF. DNA of the CDR3: TGCGCCAGCAGCGGAGGGGATTTAGTTGGAAACACCATATATTTT. The chain joins TRBV10-1 to TRBJ1-3, with D tentatively TRBD1 (5 bases). Germline V gene lookup returns CDR1 WNHNN and CDR2 SYGVQD (reference sequence). This CDR3 has 15 residues. V was pared by 6 bases and J by 3 bases, with 15 bases between.

This chain connects TRBV3-1 (or the pseudogene TRBV3-2) to TRBJ1-6; D is unresolved. Trimming stripped 0 bases from V and 8 bases from J, with 11 bases between. CDR3 length: 15 amino acids. Looked up from germline, CDR1 is LGHDT and CDR2 is YNNKEL (reference sequence). CDR3: CASSQDLSSYSPLHF. The CDR3 region has the DNA TGTGCCAGCAGCCAAGATTTGTCGAGTTATTCACCCCTCCACTTT.

The rearrangement uses TRBV5-1 and TRBJ1-1; D unresolved. The CDR3 totals 18 residues. Germline values: CDR1 SGHRS, CDR2 YFSETQ. V was trimmed by 4 bases and J by 0 bases, leaving 22 bases between them. As DNA, the CDR3 is TGCGCCAGCAGCCCTTATTGGGTTAGCGGCCTGATGAACACTGAAGCTTTCTTT. Amino acid sequence: CASSPYWVSGLMNTEAFF.